The rows below give T cell receptor beta chains drawn from one sample of a study of T cell repertoires in cytomegalovirus infection. TCRdb ran MiXCR on the reads and lists one entry per CDR3 protein. The table shows 800,000 to 950,000 distinct CDR3 sequences, with around a third occurring only once. No antigens are known for them. The source material was cultured CD8+ T cells from PBMCs, sampled from culture after CMV antigen stimulation. These receptor sequences come from a human donor in good health (CMV status not recorded). Some clones in this sample may be carry-over from other donors' samples. The CDR3 runs from the conserved cysteine through the conserved F or W. D genes are given only for firm matches. The size of a clone is reported for some rows only, either as once, few or many, or as a class for expanded clones.

v_gene: TRBV7-9; j_gene: TRBJ1-6; d_gene: TRBD1; abundance: few; CDR3nt: TGTGCCAGCAGCCCGGGACAGCTAAATTCACCCCTCCACTTT; CDR3aa: CASSPGQLNSPLHF
v_gene: TRBV27; j_gene: TRBJ2-2; d_gene: TRBD1; abundance: few; CDR3nt: TGTGCCAGCAGCACGGGACAGGGAGGATATTCACCGAACACCGGGGAGCTGTTTTTT; CDR3aa: CASSTGQGGYSPNTGELFF
v_gene: TRBV23-1; j_gene: TRBJ2-3; d_gene: TRBD2; abundance: NA; CDR3nt: TGCGCCAGCAGTACCGGGACTAGCGGGGCCCGCACAGATACGCAGTATTTT; CDR3aa: CASSTGTSGARTDTQYF
v_gene: TRBV12-3/TRBV12-4; j_gene: TRBJ2-1; d_gene: TRBD2; abundance: few; CDR3nt: TGTGCCAGCAGTCGGGGGGGGGACCTCAATGAGCAGTTCTTC; CDR3aa: CASSRGGDLNEQFF
v_gene: TRBV6-6; j_gene: TRBJ2-2; d_gene: TRBD2; abundance: NA; CDR3nt: TGTGCCAGCAGTTACCCCGGGACTAGCGGGGAGAACACCGGGGAGCTGTTTTTT; CDR3aa: CASSYPGTSGENTGELFF
v_gene: TRBV7-8; j_gene: TRBJ1-4; d_gene: NA; abundance: NA; CDR3nt: TGTGCCAGCAGCCAATTGGGAAACAACGAAAAACTGTTTTTT; CDR3aa: CASSQLGNNEKLFF
v_gene: TRBV6-6; j_gene: TRBJ1-1; d_gene: TRBD1; abundance: NA; CDR3nt: TGTGCCAGCAGACGCCCGGGACAGGCGGGAGTGAACACTGAAGCTTTCTTT; CDR3aa: CASRRPGQAGVNTEAFF
v_gene: TRBV19; j_gene: TRBJ1-1; d_gene: NA; abundance: few; CDR3nt: TGTGCCAGTAGTATTGACCCGACCGGGAAGAACACTGAAGCTTTCTTT; CDR3aa: CASSIDPTGKNTEAFF
v_gene: TRBV9; j_gene: TRBJ1-1; d_gene: TRBD1; abundance: NA; CDR3nt: TGTGCCAGCAGCGTGCAGGGGACAGGGGGATTGATAGTGACTGAAGCTTTCTTT; CDR3aa: CASSVQGTGGLIVTEAFF
v_gene: TRBV7-9; j_gene: TRBJ2-5; d_gene: TRBD1; abundance: NA; CDR3nt: TGTGCCAGCAGCTTACCTGACAGGGCGTTTGCCCAGTACTTC; CDR3aa: CASSLPDRAFAQYF
v_gene: TRBV19; j_gene: TRBJ1-2; d_gene: NA; abundance: few; CDR3nt: TGTGCCAGTAGTGCCGGAGCCAGTTCCTATGGCTACACCTTC; CDR3aa: CASSAGASSYGYTF
v_gene: TRBV4-1; j_gene: TRBJ2-3; d_gene: TRBD1; abundance: few; CDR3nt: TGCGCCAGCAGCCAAATCAGTGGGCGGGCAGGGGGTACCACAGATACGCAGTATTTT; CDR3aa: CASSQISGRAGGTTDTQYF
v_gene: TRBV5-6; j_gene: TRBJ1-3; d_gene: NA; abundance: NA; CDR3nt: TGTGCCAGCAGCTTGGAGTGGAGAGGGCCCTCTGGAAACACCATATATTTT; CDR3aa: CASSLEWRGPSGNTIYF
v_gene: TRBV6-2/TRBV6-3; j_gene: TRBJ1-5; d_gene: NA; abundance: once; CDR3nt: TGTGCCAGCAGTTGGTCGACAGTCTATAGCAATCAGCCCCAGCATTTT; CDR3aa: CASSWSTVYSNQPQHF
v_gene: TRBV7-6; j_gene: TRBJ2-1; d_gene: TRBD2; abundance: few; CDR3nt: TGTGCCAGCAGCGTCTCTATAAAGCGGGGCTCCTACAATGAGCAGTTCTTC; CDR3aa: CASSVSIKRGSYNEQFF
v_gene: TRBV4-3; j_gene: TRBJ2-5; d_gene: TRBD1; abundance: few; CDR3nt: TGCGCCAGCAGCAACGACAGGGGGCTTCAAGAGACCCAGTACTTC; CDR3aa: CASSNDRGLQETQYF
v_gene: TRBV7-8; j_gene: TRBJ1-5; d_gene: NA; abundance: NA; CDR3nt: TGTGCCAGCAGCTTACCCGGGCCGGGACAGCCCCAGCATTTT; CDR3aa: CASSLPGPGQPQHF
v_gene: TRBV5-1; j_gene: TRBJ2-3; d_gene: TRBD2; abundance: NA; CDR3nt: TGCGCCAGCAGCATAAGACTAGCGGGCGTTTCAGATACGCAGTATTTT; CDR3aa: CASSIRLAGVSDTQYF
v_gene: TRBV20-1; j_gene: TRBJ2-3; d_gene: TRBD2; abundance: NA; CDR3nt: TGCAGTGCTAGGCGGGGGGGCGGGAGATTAGGAGATACGCAGTATTTT; CDR3aa: CSARRGGGRLGDTQYF
v_gene: TRBV20-1; j_gene: TRBJ2-5; d_gene: NA; abundance: NA; CDR3nt: TGTAGTGCTAGTTCCCTCGCGCTGTTGGGGGGGGCCCACCACCTACAAGAGACCCAGTACTTC; CDR3aa: CSASSLALLGGAHHLQETQYF
v_gene: TRBV7-6; j_gene: TRBJ2-4; d_gene: TRBD1; abundance: many; CDR3nt: TGTGCCAGCAGCCGTAGGGACAGTAAAAACATTCAGTACTTC; CDR3aa: CASSRRDSKNIQYF
v_gene: TRBV4-1; j_gene: TRBJ2-1; d_gene: NA; abundance: NA; CDR3nt: TGCGCCAGCAGCCAAGGGGCGACATACGATGAGCAGTTCTTC; CDR3aa: CASSQGATYDEQFF
v_gene: TRBV19; j_gene: TRBJ2-5; d_gene: NA; abundance: NA; CDR3nt: TGTGCCAGTAGTATAGGGGGACAAGAGACCCAGTACTTC; CDR3aa: CASSIGGQETQYF
v_gene: TRBV12-3/TRBV12-4; j_gene: TRBJ2-1; d_gene: TRBD1; abundance: NA; CDR3nt: TGTGCCAGCAGTTTATCGGAAACGGGACAGGGGCCGAATGAGCAGTTCTTC; CDR3aa: CASSLSETGQGPNEQFF
v_gene: TRBV13; j_gene: TRBJ1-1; d_gene: NA; abundance: few; CDR3nt: TGTGCCAGTAGCTTCGGCCTCAGAGAAGCTTTCTTT; CDR3aa: CASSFGLREAFF
v_gene: TRBV6-6; j_gene: TRBJ1-3; d_gene: TRBD1; abundance: NA; CDR3nt: TGTGCCAGCACCCTCCCTGACAGGGCCTCTGGAAACACCATATATTTT; CDR3aa: CASTLPDRASGNTIYF
v_gene: TRBV4-1; j_gene: TRBJ1-1; d_gene: NA; abundance: NA; CDR3nt: TGCGCCAGCAGCCTACAGTGGAACACTGAAGCTTTCTTT; CDR3aa: CASSLQWNTEAFF
v_gene: TRBV19; j_gene: TRBJ2-3; d_gene: TRBD2; abundance: NA; CDR3nt: TGTGCCAGTAGTATAGGACTAGCGGTGTTCACAGATACGCAGTATTTT; CDR3aa: CASSIGLAVFTDTQYF
v_gene: TRBV7-9; j_gene: TRBJ2-5; d_gene: NA; abundance: NA; CDR3nt: TGTGCCAGCAGCTTAGTGCTTCGGGGTTGGGGCCAAGAGACCCAGTACTTC; CDR3aa: CASSLVLRGWGQETQYF
v_gene: TRBV5-1; j_gene: TRBJ2-1; d_gene: TRBD1; abundance: few; CDR3nt: TGCGCCAGCAGCTTCTGGGACAGGGATTACAATGAGCAGTTCTTC; CDR3aa: CASSFWDRDYNEQFF
v_gene: TRBV7-8; j_gene: TRBJ1-1; d_gene: NA; abundance: many; CDR3nt: TGTGCCAGCAGCTTAGGGGTCGCGGGCACTGAAGCTTTCTTT; CDR3aa: CASSLGVAGTEAFF
v_gene: TRBV27; j_gene: TRBJ1-4; d_gene: NA; abundance: NA; CDR3nt: TGTGCCAGCAGTTTAAGGCGTCTGGGCAGTACTAATGAAAAACTGTTTTTT; CDR3aa: CASSLRRLGSTNEKLFF
v_gene: TRBV12-3/TRBV12-4; j_gene: TRBJ2-5; d_gene: TRBD2; abundance: NA; CDR3nt: TGTGCCAGCAGTTTCTCATCGACTAGCGGGGGGGCCCTGTACCAAGAGACCCAGTACTTC; CDR3aa: CASSFSSTSGGALYQETQYF
v_gene: TRBV27; j_gene: TRBJ1-5; d_gene: NA; abundance: NA; CDR3nt: TGTGCCAGCAGTTTCTCGGACGGCGATCAGCCCCAGCATTTT; CDR3aa: CASSFSDGDQPQHF
v_gene: TRBV7-9; j_gene: TRBJ1-4; d_gene: NA; abundance: few; CDR3nt: TGTGCCAGCAGCTCAACCAACAGGGTAGGAGATCCTAATGAAAAACTGTTTTTT; CDR3aa: CASSSTNRVGDPNEKLFF
v_gene: TRBV6-5; j_gene: TRBJ2-5; d_gene: NA; abundance: few; CDR3nt: TGTGCCAGCAGTTACTCGATAGTCGAGACCCAGTACTTC; CDR3aa: CASSYSIVETQYF
v_gene: TRBV27; j_gene: TRBJ1-6; d_gene: NA; abundance: NA; CDR3nt: TGTGCCAGCAGTTTTGCTGGGAGGGGAACGGCACCCCTCCACTTT; CDR3aa: CASSFAGRGTAPLHF
v_gene: TRBV6-1; j_gene: TRBJ2-1; d_gene: TRBD1; abundance: NA; CDR3nt: TGTGCCAGCAGTGAAGCACAGGGGGCAGGGAGTGAGCAGTTCTTC; CDR3aa: CASSEAQGAGSEQFF
v_gene: TRBV7-9; j_gene: TRBJ1-3; d_gene: NA; abundance: NA; CDR3nt: TGTGCCAGCAGCCTACTTAACTCTGGAAACACCATATATTTT; CDR3aa: CASSLLNSGNTIYF
v_gene: TRBV7-2; j_gene: TRBJ2-2; d_gene: TRBD2; abundance: few; CDR3nt: TGTGCCAGGGGCGGGGGGATTACCGGGGAGCTGTTTTTT; CDR3aa: CARGGGITGELFF
v_gene: TRBV7-3; j_gene: TRBJ2-2; d_gene: NA; abundance: many; CDR3nt: TGTGCCAGCAGCTTCAAGAGCGGGTCGAACACCGGGGAGCTGTTTTTT; CDR3aa: CASSFKSGSNTGELFF
v_gene: TRBV20-1; j_gene: TRBJ2-1; d_gene: NA; abundance: NA; CDR3nt: TGCAGTGCTAGAGACCCGGGAGCCTCCTACAATGAGCAGTTCTTC; CDR3aa: CSARDPGASYNEQFF
v_gene: TRBV6-5; j_gene: TRBJ2-3; d_gene: TRBD1; abundance: NA; CDR3nt: TGTGCCAGCAGTTCCCTCTTGAGCCTCAGAGGGACAGGGGTCCCAGATACGCAGTATTTT; CDR3aa: CASSSLLSLRGTGVPDTQYF
v_gene: TRBV12-3/TRBV12-4; j_gene: TRBJ2-7; d_gene: TRBD1; abundance: NA; CDR3nt: TGTGCCAGCAGTGAAGGGGGCCGCTCCTACGAGCAGTACTTC; CDR3aa: CASSEGGRSYEQYF
v_gene: TRBV28; j_gene: TRBJ2-4; d_gene: NA; abundance: many; CDR3nt: TGTGCCAGCCTTCCCCAGGACAAAAACATTCAGTACTTC; CDR3aa: CASLPQDKNIQYF
v_gene: TRBV5-6; j_gene: TRBJ2-3; d_gene: NA; abundance: once; CDR3nt: TGTGCCAGCAGCTCGTTCGGGGAGAGCACAGATACGCAGTATTTT; CDR3aa: CASSSFGESTDTQYF
v_gene: TRBV7-8; j_gene: TRBJ2-3; d_gene: TRBD2; abundance: few; CDR3nt: TGTGCCAGCAGCTTAGTGCGGGGGGGGACTAGCACAGATACGCAGTATTTT; CDR3aa: CASSLVRGGTSTDTQYF
v_gene: TRBV7-2; j_gene: TRBJ1-1; d_gene: NA; abundance: many; CDR3nt: TGTGCCAGCAGCTTAAACTCGAACACTGAAGCTTTCTTT; CDR3aa: CASSLNSNTEAFF